Listed below are T cell receptor beta chains from one sample, sequenced in a study of blood T cell repertoires in COVID-19. The protocol was immunoSEQ multiplex PCR, while the TCRdb copy is restricted to in-frame clones and leaves out a portion. This sample has more than 200,000 clones, with less than 90% found just once. Material for sequencing was peripheral blood. The receptors originated from a woman in her 70s with active or convalescent COVID-19. CDR3s leave out the opening cysteine and the closing phenylalanine or tryptophan. Each record gives: V gene, CDR3 length, D gene, J gene, CDR3 protein. D genes are given only for firm matches.

v_gene: TRBV18; len: 15; d_gene: NA; j_gene: TRBJ1-5; CDR3aa: ASSLALGAGADQPQH
v_gene: TRBV19; len: 13; d_gene: NA; j_gene: TRBJ1-2; CDR3aa: ASSIRVEGAYGYT
v_gene: TRBV28; len: 12; d_gene: NA; j_gene: TRBJ2-7; CDR3aa: ASRTTTGMGEQY
v_gene: TRBV9; len: 11; d_gene: NA; j_gene: TRBJ2-2; CDR3aa: ASNRVDTGELF
v_gene: TRBV5-1; len: 12; d_gene: TRBD1; j_gene: TRBJ2-7; CDR3aa: ASSLQGASYEQY
v_gene: TRBV7-2; len: 12; d_gene: NA; j_gene: TRBJ2-3; CDR3aa: ASRRGGSTDTQY
v_gene: TRBV6-1; len: 11; d_gene: NA; j_gene: TRBJ2-5; CDR3aa: ASSEALRETQY
v_gene: TRBV28; len: 10; d_gene: NA; j_gene: TRBJ1-2; CDR3aa: ASHGRVGGYT
v_gene: TRBV11-2; len: 12; d_gene: TRBD1; j_gene: TRBJ2-5; CDR3aa: ASSPRDRRETQY
v_gene: TRBV6-6; len: 13; d_gene: NA; j_gene: TRBJ1-1; CDR3aa: ASHKAGAQNTEAF
v_gene: TRBV5-1; len: 15; d_gene: TRBD2; j_gene: TRBJ2-1; CDR3aa: ASSVLAGGISHNEQF
v_gene: TRBV9; len: 12; d_gene: NA; j_gene: TRBJ2-2; CDR3aa: ASSVGTHTGELF
v_gene: TRBV2; len: 12; d_gene: TRBD2; j_gene: TRBJ2-1; CDR3aa: ASSLAGGSSEQF
v_gene: TRBV5-1; len: 12; d_gene: NA; j_gene: TRBJ2-3; CDR3aa: ASSEDSSTDTQY
v_gene: TRBV7-3; len: 13; d_gene: NA; j_gene: TRBJ1-1; CDR3aa: ASSSDSDSTTEAF
v_gene: TRBV19; len: 13; d_gene: TRBD2; j_gene: TRBJ2-1; CDR3aa: ATRWAGGSYNEQF
v_gene: TRBV5-4; len: 14; d_gene: TRBD2; j_gene: TRBJ2-1; CDR3aa: ASSLPGLAGAEEQF
v_gene: TRBV18; len: 13; d_gene: TRBD2; j_gene: TRBJ2-7; CDR3aa: ASSPPASGSYEQY
v_gene: TRBV5-1; len: 12; d_gene: NA; j_gene: TRBJ1-2; CDR3aa: ARSDGGGAGGYT
v_gene: TRBV7-3; len: 11; d_gene: NA; j_gene: TRBJ2-7; CDR3aa: ASSLMAGVEQY
v_gene: TRBV4-2; len: 16; d_gene: NA; j_gene: TRBJ2-6; CDR3aa: ASSPRILLSGGANVLT
v_gene: TRBV5-4; len: 12; d_gene: NA; j_gene: TRBJ2-5; CDR3aa: ASSSIGSEGTQY
v_gene: TRBV5-1; len: 10; d_gene: NA; j_gene: TRBJ2-7; CDR3aa: ASRGADYEQY
v_gene: TRBV11-3; len: 13; d_gene: TRBD2; j_gene: TRBJ2-1; CDR3aa: ASSLGGGIYNEQF
v_gene: TRBV10-3; len: 12; d_gene: NA; j_gene: TRBJ2-7; CDR3aa: AISDGDTSYEQY
v_gene: TRBV12-3/TRBV12-4; len: 11; d_gene: TRBD2; j_gene: TRBJ2-1; CDR3aa: ASGTSAGHEQF
v_gene: TRBV28; len: 13; d_gene: TRBD2; j_gene: TRBJ2-7; CDR3aa: ASTPPGTSGYEQY
v_gene: TRBV6-5; len: 10; d_gene: NA; j_gene: TRBJ1-2; CDR3aa: ASGSPTLVVT
v_gene: TRBV18; len: 12; d_gene: TRBD2; j_gene: TRBJ2-1; CDR3aa: ASSPGTSENEQF
v_gene: TRBV6-5; len: 13; d_gene: TRBD1; j_gene: TRBJ1-5; CDR3aa: ASSYSRTGVQPQH
v_gene: TRBV30; len: 10; d_gene: NA; j_gene: TRBJ2-2; CDR3aa: AWSPYTGELF
v_gene: TRBV3-1/TRBV3-2; len: 10; d_gene: NA; j_gene: TRBJ2-1; CDR3aa: ASSPRYNEQF